This T cell receptor (beta chain) stems from a study of early T cells in non-severe SARS-CoV-2 infection. This clonotype has at least ten counts. TCRdb recomputed calls from the 5' RACE reads with MiXCR, one row per CDR3 protein. The repertoire has around 50,000 distinct CDR3 sequences, around 5.6% of them found once; the top ten carry under 6%. The specimen sequenced was whole blood. The receptor comes from an adult who was a healthcare worker with PCR-confirmed SARS-CoV-2 infection or an uninfected control (not recorded which).

The CDR3: CASSELWSGSTDTQYF. CDR3 nucleotides: TGCGCCAGCAGTGAGCTATGGTCAGGAAGCACAGATACGCAGTATTTT. This rearrangement joins TRBV10-2 to TRBJ2-3; unclear D gene. The CDR3 length is 16 residues. The ends were cut back, 2 bases at V and 0 bases at J, with 12 bases in the middle. The germline V gene encodes CDR1 WSHSY and CDR2 SAAADI.